What follows are 29 T cell receptor beta chains derived from one specimen sequenced in a study of Ad26.COV2.S vaccination and SARS-CoV-2 variants. Libraries were prepared by immunoSEQ multiplex PCR; TCRdb keeps only in-frame clonotypes and omits some of them. The sample has approximately 250,000 clones; roughly 87% are singletons. Treatment: roughly 20 received Ad26.COV2.S at low or high dose, single or two shots; 5 received placebo; per-sample allocation not given. Sampling happened 63 days after the first vaccine or placebo injection. The sequences come from peripheral blood, collected in a trial of Ad26.COV2.S vaccine versus placebo. The source is a person between 18 and 60 years old who received the Ad26.COV2.S COVID-19 vaccine or a placebo.

In this sample, this clone turned up a few times. This chain uses TRBV7-2 with TRBJ2-2; possibly TRBD1 for D (6 bases). V was pared by 2 bases and J by 5 bases, with 21 bases between. Germline lookup yields CDR1 SGHTA and CDR2 FQGNSA. This CDR3 spans 18 amino acids. CDR3 DNA: TGTGCCAGCAGCTTAACCTACGCTGGGGGCACGGGAACCGGGGAGCTGTTTTTT. Protein sequence: CASSLTYAGGTGTGELFF.

The chain couples TRBV12-3 or TRBV12-4 to TRBJ1-5; D gene unclear. The germline V and J ends were trimmed by 10 bases and 4 bases, with 14 bases remaining between them. This CDR3 is 13 amino acids long. The CDR3 loop is CAIREGINQPQHF. For the CDR3, the DNA is TGTGCCATCCGGGAGGGAATTAATCAGCCCCAGCATTTT.

This clone occurred a few times. The chain combines TRBV6-5 with TRBJ2-3; D remains unclear. The CDR3 totals 14 residues. Trimming took 0 bases from V and 6 from J, leaving 10 bases between them. The V gene's germline CDR1 is MNHEY and CDR2 SVGAGI. DNA of the CDR3: TGTGCCAGCAGTTACTCGACGGTGGGGGATACGCAGTATTTT. Translating gives CASSYSTVGDTQYF.

This chain joins TRBV5-1 and TRBJ2-5, with D unclear. Germline V gives CDR1 SGHRS, CDR2 YFSETQ. The CDR3 is 12 amino acids. V was pared by 3 bases and J by 3 bases, with 6 bases between. DNA for the CDR3: TGCGCCAGCAGCTGGGCCAAAGAGACCCAGTACTTC. Encoded protein: CASSWAKETQYF.

This clone was seen once. The chain employs TRBV7-8 and TRBJ2-7; D not resolved. The CDR3 is made up of 11 amino acids. Trimming took off 5 bases at V and 4 bases at J, with 6 bases between the two ends. CDR1 SGHVS and CDR2 FQNEAQ come from the germline V gene. CDR3 region: CASSVGYEQYV. The CDR3 coding sequence is TGTGCCAGCAGCGTGGGATACGAGCAGTACGTC.

CDR3 amino acids: CAGQQGLNYGYTF. The CDR3 DNA sequence: TGTGCCGGACAACAGGGTTTAAACTATGGCTACACCTTC. The V call is TRBV6-6, the J call TRBJ1-2; D possibly corresponds to TRBD1 (6 bases). The CDR3 is 13 residues long. Trimming took 11 bases from V and 2 from J, leaving 15 bases between them. From germline, CDR1 is MNHNY and CDR2 SVGAGI (reference sequence).

The V call is TRBV13, the J call TRBJ2-7; 12 nucleotides agree with TRBD2. This CDR3 comprises 12 residues. Per the germline V gene, CDR1 is PRHDT and CDR2 is FYEKMQ (reference sequence). Trimming at V came to 5 bases and at J to 7 bases, leaving 0 bases not matched to a gene. This CDR3 reads CASSGTSGEQYF. CDR3 in DNA: TGTGCCAGCAGCGGGACTAGCGGGGAGCAGTACTTC.

The genes are TRBV9 and TRBJ2-1; no definite D call. V was shortened by 0 bases and J by 9 bases, with 13 bases between the two germline ends. This CDR3 is built from 14 residues. Germline loops: CDR1 SGDLS, CDR2 YYNGEE. CDR3 DNA sequence: TGTGCCAGCAGCGTAGAAGCCACCCTATTTGAGCAGTTCTTC. This gives the protein CASSVEATLFEQFF.

The chain joins TRBV6-5 to TRBJ2-7; 7 positions match TRBD2. V lost 7 bases, J lost 3 bases, and 3 bases stayed unmatched. The CDR3 totals 12 residues. Germline V gene lookup returns CDR1 MNHEY and CDR2 SVGAGI. CDR3 sequence (DNA): TGTGCCAGCACCAGCGGGATCTACGAGCAGTACGTC. Its protein is CASTSGIYEQYV.

The rearrangement uses TRBV18 and TRBJ1-5; D remains unclear. The CDR3 extends over 13 amino acids. The V gene's germline CDR1 is KGHSH and CDR2 LQKENI. The V end was cut by 3 bases, the J end by 1 base, with 4 bases between. CDR3 nucleotide sequence: TGTGCCAGCTCACCTGGAAGCAATCAGCCCCAGCATTTT. As protein: CASSPGSNQPQHF.

V gene TRBV11-2 combines with J gene TRBJ1-5; D perhaps matches TRBD1 (6 bases). Trimming shortened V by 1 base and J by 1 base, and 11 bases separated the two germline ends. The CDR3 covers 16 residues. Germline values: CDR1 SGHAT, CDR2 FQNNGV. Here the CDR3 DNA reads TGTGCCAGCAGCTTAGGATCAGGGACAAGCAATCAGCCCCAGCATTTT. Protein product: CASSLGSGTSNQPQHF.

On this clone itself: The identical CDR3 is also encoded by other nucleotide sequences in the sample. The chain uses TRBV4-3 and TRBJ2-1; D may match TRBD1 or TRBD2 (6 bases each). V was clipped by 0 bases and J by 0 bases, with 12 bases between them. The V gene's germline CDR1 is LGHNA and CDR2 YSLEER. CDR3 length equals 17 residues. CDR3: CASSQEGGGRSYNEQFF. The CDR3 DNA is TGCGCCAGCAGCCAAGAAGGTGGGGGGCGCTCCTACAATGAGCAGTTCTTC.

The V gene is TRBV13, the J gene TRBJ1-1; no clear D gene. The V gene lost 1 base and the J gene lost 0 bases, with 12 bases spanning the gap. Per the germline V gene, CDR1 is PRHDT and CDR2 is FYEKMQ (reference sequence). The CDR3 consists of 16 residues. The CDR3 sequence: CASSLEGMIVNTEAFF. The CDR3 DNA reads as TGTGCCAGCAGCTTAGAAGGGATGATCGTGAACACTGAAGCTTTCTTT.

The gene calls are TRBV7-2 and TRBJ2-7; TRBD1 is a possible D gene (5 bases). Trimming took 0 bases from V and 5 from J, leaving 14 bases between them. The CDR3 length is 15 residues. CDR1 and CDR2 (germline): SGHTA, FQGNSA. The DNA of the CDR3 is TGTGCCAGCAGCTTAGCGCAGGGCTCGACCGACGAGCAGTACTTC. Its protein is CASSLAQGSTDEQYF.

The chain joins TRBV29-1 to TRBJ1-4, with TRBD1 matching over 7 bases. Germline CDR1 is SQVTM and CDR2 is ANQGSEA. The trim removed 1 base at V and 17 bases at J, leaving 10 bases unmatched. The CDR3 loop spans 12 amino acids. As DNA, the CDR3 is TGCAGCGTTGAAGCACCGGGGACAGTGTTATTTTTT. Translated, it gives CSVEAPGTVLFF.

A note on this clone: The sample carries other DNA sequences with the same CDR3. The chain employs TRBV12-3 or TRBV12-4 and TRBJ1-5; D is unclear. CDR3 length: 12 residues. V lost 5 bases to trimming and J lost 6 bases, with 8 bases between them. This chain's CDR3 is CASSLPGQPQHF. CDR3 coding DNA: TGTGCCAGCAGTCTTCCCGGTCAGCCCCAGCATTTT.

This sequence joins TRBV5-5 and TRBJ1-2, with 8 bases lining up with TRBD1. After removal of 3 bases from V and 0 bases from J, the junction contained 1 base not matched to a gene. The germline V gene has CDR1 SGHKS and CDR2 YYEKEE (reference sequence). This CDR3 spans 14 amino acids. The DNA of the CDR3 is TGTGCCAGCAGCTCGACAGGGGCTAACTATGGCTACACCTTC. It translates to CASSSTGANYGYTF.

The genes are TRBV18 and TRBJ2-1, with 9 nucleotides matching TRBD1. CDR3 length: 15 residues. V lost 6 bases and J lost 0; bases outside the gene matches: 3. Per the germline V gene, CDR1 is KGHSH and CDR2 is LQKENI. DNA for the CDR3: TGTGCCAGCTCTTCGACAGGGGGCTCCTACAATGAGCAGTTCTTC. Residues: CASSSTGGSYNEQFF. The full variable domain, its missing parts supplied by reference TRBV18 and TRBJ2-1, is NAGVMQNPRHLVRRRGQEARLRCSPMKGHSHVYWYRQLPEEGLKFMVYLQKENIIDESGMPKERFSAEFPKEGPSILRIQQVVRGDSAAYFCASSSTGGSYNEQFFGPGTRLTVL.

The chain carries TRBV7-9 and TRBJ2-7; 9 bases align to TRBD1. V lost 3 bases, J lost 5 bases, and 5 bases stayed unmatched. The germline gives CDR1 SEHNR, CDR2 FQNEAQ (reference sequence). This CDR3 is 14 amino acids long. The CDR3 sequence is CASSFSGTGNEQYF. In DNA form, the CDR3 reads TGTGCCAGCAGCTTCTCCGGGACAGGGAACGAGCAGTACTTC.

Here the CDR3 reads CASSGWQGGYGYTF. DNA of the CDR3: TGTGCCAGCAGCGGGTGGCAGGGCGGCTATGGCTACACCTTC. This rearrangement joins TRBV5-5 to TRBJ1-2; possible D gene TRBD1, 5 bases. This CDR3 has 14 amino acids. CDR1 is SGHKS, CDR2 YYEKEE, per germline (reference sequence). The V and J ends lost 4 bases and 4 bases respectively, with 14 bases between them.

Many counts were recorded for this clone. The chain is built from TRBV24-1 and TRBJ2-2, with D tentatively TRBD1 (5 bases). Trimming cost V 4 bases and J 3 bases, with 11 bases left between them. Germline V gene lookup returns CDR1 KGHDR and CDR2 SFDVKD. The CDR3 spans 15 residues. CDR3 in DNA: TGTGCCACCAGTGACCCAGGGAAGGACACCGGGGAGCTGTTTTTT. Translated: CATSDPGKDTGELFF.

The rearrangement uses TRBV6-2 or TRBV6-3 and TRBJ2-3; 7 nucleotides align to TRBD1. This CDR3 is 14 amino acids long. Germline trimming cut 6 bases from V and 6 bases from J; bases unmatched to any gene: 9. The germline V gene encodes CDR1 MNHEY and CDR2 SVGEGT. The CDR3 DNA reads as TGTGCCAGCAGCCCTCGCTTAGGGGGCGATACGCAGTATTTT. It encodes CASSPRLGGDTQYF.

The chain employs TRBV30 and TRBJ1-5, with D unclear. CDR1 GTSNPN and CDR2 SVGIG come from the germline V gene (reference sequence). This CDR3 is built from 14 residues. V lost 1 base to trimming and J lost 2 bases, with 9 bases between them. DNA of the CDR3: TGTGCCTGGAGTGCCCTGGGCGGCAATCAGCCCCAGCATTTT. Amino acid sequence: CAWSALGGNQPQHF. The variable domain in full, with the rest retrieved from reference TRBV30 and TRBJ1-5, is SQTIHQWPATLVQPVGSPLSLECTVEGTSNPNLYWYRQAAGRGLQLLFYSVGIGQISSEVPQNLSASRPQDRQFILSSKKLLLSDSGFYLCAWSALGGNQPQHFGDGTRLSIL.

This sequence joins TRBV30 and TRBJ2-5, with unresolved D. The CDR3 covers 13 residues. Trimming removed 5 bases from V and 3 bases from J, with 13 bases in between. CDR1 and CDR2 (germline): GTSNPN, SVGIG (reference sequence). CDR3 bases: TGTGCCTGGTTACCGATGGGGAAAGAGACCCAGTACTTC. Amino acids: CAWLPMGKETQYF.

The chain combines TRBV11-2 with TRBJ1-1; TRBD1 is a possible D gene (5 bases). Trimming left V 0 bases short and J 6 bases short, with 8 bases between. The CDR3 contains 13 residues. The germline V gene encodes CDR1 SGHAT and CDR2 FQNNGV. CDR3 protein: CASSLDGGAEAFF. Written as DNA, the CDR3 is TGTGCCAGCAGCTTAGACGGGGGAGCTGAAGCTTTCTTT.

The chain has TRBV2 and TRBJ2-7; D ambiguous. The CDR3 contains 14 residues. The germline gives CDR1 SNHLY, CDR2 FYNNEI. Trimming removed 6 bases from V and 0 bases from J, with 12 bases in between. The CDR3 bases are TGTGCCAGCAGCCGGACCGATTCCTCCTACGAGCAGTACTTC. It translates to CASSRTDSSYEQYF.

The chain links TRBV30 to TRBJ2-3, with 7 bases that match TRBD2. This CDR3 contains 16 residues. Germline-derived CDR1 and CDR2 are GTSNPN and SVGIG (reference sequence). V shed 4 bases and J 5 bases; nucleotides not matched to a gene: 15. The CDR3 coding sequence is TGTGCCTGGATCCCCCGGGAGGAGGCCGCGGGAGATACGCAGTATTTT. It codes for CAWIPREEAAGDTQYF.

Only one count was recorded for this clone. The junction does not match germline at one end; this may be a read error. In DNA, the CDR3 is TGTGCCTGGGTGCGATCCGGCCCAGATCCGCAGTATTTT. This encodes CAWVRSGPDPQYF. The V call is TRBV30, the J call TRBJ2-3; D ambiguous. Germline CDR1 reads GTSNPN; CDR2 reads SVGIG (reference sequence). The CDR3 consists of 13 residues.

The CDR3: CASSGGGYTGELFF. The CDR3 nucleotides read TGTGCCAGCAGTGGTGGGGGTTACACCGGGGAGCTGTTTTTT. The V and J genes are TRBV2 and TRBJ2-2; D is possibly TRBD1 or TRBD2 (5 bases each). Germline loops: CDR1 SNHLY, CDR2 FYNNEI. The CDR3 is 14 amino acids. Trimming stripped 4 bases from V and 3 bases from J, with 9 bases between.